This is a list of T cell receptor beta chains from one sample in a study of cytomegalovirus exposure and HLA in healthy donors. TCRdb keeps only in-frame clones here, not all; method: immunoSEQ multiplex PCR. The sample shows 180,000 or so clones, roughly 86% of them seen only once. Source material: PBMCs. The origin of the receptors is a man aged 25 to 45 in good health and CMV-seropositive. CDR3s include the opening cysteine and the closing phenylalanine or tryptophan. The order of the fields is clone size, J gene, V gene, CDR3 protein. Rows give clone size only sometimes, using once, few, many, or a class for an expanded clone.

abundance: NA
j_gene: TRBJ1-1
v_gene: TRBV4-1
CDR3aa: CASSQPYRGHTEAFF

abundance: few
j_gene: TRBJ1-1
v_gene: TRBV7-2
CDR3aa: CASSSGRNTEAFF

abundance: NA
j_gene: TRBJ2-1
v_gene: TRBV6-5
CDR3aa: CASSYTGSQAGIF

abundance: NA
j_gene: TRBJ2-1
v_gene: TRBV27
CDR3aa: CASSPGIGVSYNEQFF

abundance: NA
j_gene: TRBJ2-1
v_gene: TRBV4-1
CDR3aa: CASSPTSGEQFF

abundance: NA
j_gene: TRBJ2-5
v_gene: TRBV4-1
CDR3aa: CASSLGTSGSQETQYF

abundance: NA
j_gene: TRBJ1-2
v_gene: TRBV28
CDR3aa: CASSARDRGHGYTF

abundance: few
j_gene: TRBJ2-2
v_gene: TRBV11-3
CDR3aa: CASSLQGSTGELFF

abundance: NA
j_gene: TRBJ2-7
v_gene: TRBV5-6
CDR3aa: CASSLGRGLPPEQYF

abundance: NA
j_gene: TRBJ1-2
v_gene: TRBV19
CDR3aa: CASREGAHGYTF